This T cell receptor beta chain came from a study of cytomegalovirus exposure and HLA in healthy donors. The J segment lost 0 bases and the V segment lost 3 bases, leaving 3 bases of the junction unmatched. Germline V gives CDR1 SGHRS, CDR2 YFSETQ. The CDR3 has 14 residues. In the PCR, 60 Vbeta and 13 Jbeta primers were used. Produced via immunoSEQ multiplex PCR; TCRdb's table is partial and in-frame only. Altogether approximately 90,000 clones are present, about 80% being singletons, with the ten largest covering approximately 3.5%. The source is a man aged 35-49 years in good health and CMV-seronegative. The chain joins TRBV5-1 to TRBJ2-7, with TRBD1 matching over 7 bases. The sample comprised PBMCs. The CDR3 here is CASSSTGSSYEQYF. CDR3 DNA: TGCGCCAGCAGCTCGACAGGGAGCTCCTACGAGCAGTACTTC.